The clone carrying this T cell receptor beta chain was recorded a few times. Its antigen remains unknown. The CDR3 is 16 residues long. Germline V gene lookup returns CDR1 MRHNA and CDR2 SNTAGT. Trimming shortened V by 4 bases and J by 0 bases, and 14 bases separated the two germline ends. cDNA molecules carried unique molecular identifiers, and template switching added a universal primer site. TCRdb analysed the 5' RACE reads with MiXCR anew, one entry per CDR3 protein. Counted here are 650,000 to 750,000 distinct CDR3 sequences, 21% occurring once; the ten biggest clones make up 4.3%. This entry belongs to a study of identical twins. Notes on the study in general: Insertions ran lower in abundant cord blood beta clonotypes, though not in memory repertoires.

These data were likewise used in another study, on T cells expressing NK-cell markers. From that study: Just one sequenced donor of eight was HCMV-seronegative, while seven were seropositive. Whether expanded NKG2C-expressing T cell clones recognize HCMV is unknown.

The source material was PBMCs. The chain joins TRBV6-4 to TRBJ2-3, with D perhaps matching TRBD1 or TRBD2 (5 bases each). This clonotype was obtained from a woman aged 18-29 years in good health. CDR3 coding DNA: TGTGCCAGCAGTGTCGGATGGGGGAGAAGCACAGATACGCAGTATTTT. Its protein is CASSVGWGRSTDTQYF.